A selection of T cell receptor beta chains follows, all from one sample in a study of graft-versus-host responses after intestinal transplantation. Method: immunoSEQ multiplex PCR; TCRdb's copy keeps in-frame clones and lacks some. The sample includes 40,000 to 60,000 clones, roughly 84% of them seen just once. Their cognate antigens are unknown. The source material was unstimulated CD4+ T cells sorted from spleen or lymph node cells, sampled before transplant. The origin of the receptors is a human donor who was the organ donor for an intestinal transplant. CDR3s leave out the opening cysteine and the closing phenylalanine or tryptophan. D genes are given only for firm matches.

>TRBJ2-1|.|TRBV7-2
ASSLQAYNEQF
>TRBJ2-1|TRBD2|TRBV7-2
ASSPRTSGDYNEQF
>TRBJ2-7|.|TRBV15
ATSRAGGEQY
>TRBJ2-5|TRBD2|TRBV7-2
ASSPPGAGEGETQY
>TRBJ1-1|.|TRBV27
ASNTHTEAF
>TRBJ1-1|.|TRBV29-1
SVVGVMNTEAF
>TRBJ2-4|TRBD1|TRBV30
AWSRGGASGIQY
>TRBJ2-1|TRBD1|TRBV11-2
ASSLGTGQF
>TRBJ1-1|TRBD1|TRBV29-1
SGGQGGTEAF
>TRBJ2-5|.|TRBV5-1
ASSFGSPETQY
>TRBJ1-2|.|TRBV10-3
AISGGGYGYT
>TRBJ1-5|TRBD1|TRBV6-1
ASSVYRGQGNQPQH
>TRBJ2-3|.|TRBV7-2
ASSLRSIRRVVGDTQY
>TRBJ2-1|TRBD2|TRBV9
ASKAHPLAGGLNEQF
>TRBJ2-7|.|TRBV5-1
ASSLKAGFYEQY
>TRBJ2-2|.|TRBV19
ASTLLAGNTGELF
>TRBJ1-1|.|TRBV7-2
ASSLSMHTEAF
>TRBJ1-1|.|TRBV10-2
ASRSGLTEAF
>TRBJ2-7|TRBD1|TRBV7-8
ASSLGDRVYEQY
>TRBJ2-7|.|TRBV6-5
ASSYFYEQY
>TRBJ2-1|TRBD2|TRBV27
ASYSNLISGRAYNEQF
>TRBJ2-1|TRBD2|TRBV5-1
ASSQGLAGILSGGNEQF
>TRBJ2-7|.|TRBV29-1
SVNVKEGSEQY
>TRBJ2-1|.|TRBV7-2
ASSLSSTGGLAGYNEQF
>TRBJ2-2|.|TRBV7-2
ASSYRDLNTGELF
>TRBJ1-1|.|TRBV25-1
ASRGTRAEAF
>TRBJ2-3|TRBD2|TRBV15
ATSRDPGGTLTDTQY
>TRBJ2-7|.|TRBV5-1
ASSSLYEQY
>TRBJ2-3|.|TRBV10-1
ASSESNRGTDTQY
>TRBJ1-2|TRBD1|TRBV6-6
ASSYRGQGPYGYT
>TRBJ1-5|.|TRBV5-5
ASSVGTSLSNQPQH
>TRBJ2-1|TRBD1|TRBV10-3
AISKTGAYEQF
>TRBJ2-3|.|TRBV5-1
ASSRGQPRTDTQY